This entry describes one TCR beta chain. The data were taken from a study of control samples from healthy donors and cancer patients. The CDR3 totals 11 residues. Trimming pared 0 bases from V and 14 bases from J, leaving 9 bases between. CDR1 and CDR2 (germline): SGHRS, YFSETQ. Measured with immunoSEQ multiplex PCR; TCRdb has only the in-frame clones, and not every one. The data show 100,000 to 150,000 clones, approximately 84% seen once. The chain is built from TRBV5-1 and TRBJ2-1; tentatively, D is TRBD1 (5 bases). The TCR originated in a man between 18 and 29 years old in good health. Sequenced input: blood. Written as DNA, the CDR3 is TGCGCCAGCAGCTTGGAGGGGTTGGAGTTCTTC. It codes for CASSLEGLEFF.